This T cell receptor beta chain appears in the sequencing data of a study of blood T cell repertoires in COVID-19. The method was immunoSEQ multiplex PCR; TCRdb's version includes in-frame clones alone and lacks a portion of them. The sample lists tens of thousands of clones, around nine tenths occurring once. CDR1 SQVTM and CDR2 ANQGSEA come from the germline V gene. CDR3 length equals 15 residues. V lost 6 bases to trimming and J lost 5 bases; unmatched junction nucleotides: 10. Sequencing was performed on peripheral blood. The sequence came from a man aged 45-65 years with COVID-19, enrolled during active disease. The chain uses TRBV29-1 and TRBJ1-6; the match to TRBD1 covers 7 bases. The CDR3: CSVKLQGEHNSPLHF. The DNA of the CDR3 is TGCAGCGTCAAACTTCAGGGGGAACATAATTCACCCCTCCACTTT.